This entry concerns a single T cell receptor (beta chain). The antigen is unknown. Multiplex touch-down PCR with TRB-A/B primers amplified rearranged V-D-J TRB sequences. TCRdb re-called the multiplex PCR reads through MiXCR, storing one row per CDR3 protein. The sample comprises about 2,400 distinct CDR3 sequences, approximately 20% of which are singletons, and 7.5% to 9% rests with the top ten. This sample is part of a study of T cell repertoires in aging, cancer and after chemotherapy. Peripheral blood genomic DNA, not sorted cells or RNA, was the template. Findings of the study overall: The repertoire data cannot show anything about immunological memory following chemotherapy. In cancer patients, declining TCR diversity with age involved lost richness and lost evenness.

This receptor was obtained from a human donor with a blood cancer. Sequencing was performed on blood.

The DNA of the CDR3 is TGTGCCAGCAGCGTCGGGACTAGCGGGAGGGCCGGCAATGAGCAGTTCTTC. It yields the protein CASSVGTSGRAGNEQFF. This chain links TRBV9 with TRBJ2-1; TRBD2 matches at 16 bases. The CDR3 has 17 residues. The J segment lost 6 bases and the V segment lost 2 bases, leaving 5 bases of the junction unmatched. Germline CDR1 SGDLS, CDR2 YYNGEE.